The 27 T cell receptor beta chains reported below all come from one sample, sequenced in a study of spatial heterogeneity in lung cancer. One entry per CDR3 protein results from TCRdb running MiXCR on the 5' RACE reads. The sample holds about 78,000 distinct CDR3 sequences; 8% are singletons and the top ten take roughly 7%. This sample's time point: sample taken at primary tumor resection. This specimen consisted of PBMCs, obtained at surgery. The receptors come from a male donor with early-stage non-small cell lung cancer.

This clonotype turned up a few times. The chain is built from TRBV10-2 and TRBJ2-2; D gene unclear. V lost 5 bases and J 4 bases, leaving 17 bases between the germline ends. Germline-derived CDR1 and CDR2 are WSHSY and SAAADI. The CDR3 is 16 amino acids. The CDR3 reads CASSRPNWQITGELFF. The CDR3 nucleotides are TGCGCCAGCAGTAGGCCAAATTGGCAGATCACCGGGGAGCTGTTTTTT.

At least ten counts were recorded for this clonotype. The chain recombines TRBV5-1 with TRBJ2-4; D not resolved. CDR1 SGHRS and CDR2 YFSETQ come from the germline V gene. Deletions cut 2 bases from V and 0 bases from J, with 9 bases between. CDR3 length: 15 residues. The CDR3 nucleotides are TGCGCCAGCAGCTTCTCCAGTTTAGCCAAAAACATTCAGTACTTC. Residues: CASSFSSLAKNIQYF.

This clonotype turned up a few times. CDR3 nucleotides: TGCAGTGCTAGACAGGGAGGGGATCAGCCCCAGCATTTT. Its protein product is CSARQGGDQPQHF. V usage is TRBV20-1 and J usage is TRBJ1-5, with D maybe TRBD1 (5 bases). The CDR3 spans 13 residues. Germline V lookup: CDR1 DFQATT, CDR2 SNEGSKA (reference sequence). V dropped 2 bases and J dropped 5 bases, with 10 bases sitting between them.

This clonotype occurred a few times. CDR3 sequence reads: CASSLSSSEQFF. The CDR3 coding sequence is TGTGCCAGCAGTTTGTCGTCCAGTGAGCAGTTCTTC. This sequence joins TRBV27 and TRBJ2-1; no reliable D call. The germline gives CDR1 MNHEY, CDR2 SMNVEV (reference sequence). The CDR3 loop spans 12 amino acids. The V and J ends lost 3 bases and 9 bases respectively, with 9 bases between them.

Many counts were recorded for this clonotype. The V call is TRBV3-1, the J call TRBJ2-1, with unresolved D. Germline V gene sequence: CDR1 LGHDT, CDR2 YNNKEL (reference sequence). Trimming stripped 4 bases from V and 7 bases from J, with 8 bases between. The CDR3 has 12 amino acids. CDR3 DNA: TGTGCCAGCAGCCTTACGGTTAATGAGCAGTTCTTC. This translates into CASSLTVNEQFF.

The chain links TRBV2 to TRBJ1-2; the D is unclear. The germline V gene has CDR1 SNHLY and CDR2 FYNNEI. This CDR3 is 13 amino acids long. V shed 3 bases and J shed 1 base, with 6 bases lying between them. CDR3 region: CASSETLNYGYTF. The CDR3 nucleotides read TGTGCCAGCAGTGAGACCCTTAACTATGGCTACACCTTC.

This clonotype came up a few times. CDR3 DNA: TGTGCCAGCAGTCCTACTAGCGGTATTAATTACAATGAGCAGTTCTTC. This sequence encodes CASSPTSGINYNEQFF. V gene TRBV12-3 or TRBV12-4 combines with J gene TRBJ2-1, with 8 bases identical to TRBD2. This CDR3 has 16 amino acids. V was clipped by 5 bases and J by 4 bases; unmatched bases: 10.

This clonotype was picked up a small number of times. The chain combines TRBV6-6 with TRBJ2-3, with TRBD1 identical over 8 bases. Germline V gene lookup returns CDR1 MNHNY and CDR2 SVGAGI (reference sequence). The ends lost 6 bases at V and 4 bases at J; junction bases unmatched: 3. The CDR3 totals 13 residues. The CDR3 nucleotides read TGTGCCAGCAGGGGACAGGCGGCAGATACGCAGTATTTT. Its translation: CASRGQAADTQYF.

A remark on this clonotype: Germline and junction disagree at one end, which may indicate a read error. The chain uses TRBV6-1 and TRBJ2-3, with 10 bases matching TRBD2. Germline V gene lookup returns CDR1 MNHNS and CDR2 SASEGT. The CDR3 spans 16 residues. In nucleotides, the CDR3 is TGTGTCAGCCTAGCGGGAGATGCTAGATTGACAGATACGCAGTATTTT. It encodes CVSLAGDARLTDTQYF.

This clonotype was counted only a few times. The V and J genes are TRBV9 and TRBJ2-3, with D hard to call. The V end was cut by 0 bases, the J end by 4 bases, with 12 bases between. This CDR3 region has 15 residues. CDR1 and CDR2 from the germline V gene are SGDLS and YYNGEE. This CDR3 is CASSVEPATADTQYF. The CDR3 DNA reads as TGTGCCAGCAGCGTAGAACCAGCCACCGCAGATACGCAGTATTTT. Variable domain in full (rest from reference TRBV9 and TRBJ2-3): DSGVTQTPKHLITATGQRVTLRCSPRSGDLSVYWYQQSLDQGLQFLIQYYNGEERAKGNILERFSAQQFPDLHSELNLSSLELGDSALYFCASSVEPATADTQYFGPGTRLTVL.

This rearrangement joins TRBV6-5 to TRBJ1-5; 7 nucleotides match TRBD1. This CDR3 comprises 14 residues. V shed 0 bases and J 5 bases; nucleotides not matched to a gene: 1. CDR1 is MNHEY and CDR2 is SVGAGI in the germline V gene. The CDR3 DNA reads TGTGCCAGCAGTTACTCTGGGACAGATCAGCCCCAGCATTTT. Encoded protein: CASSYSGTDQPQHF.

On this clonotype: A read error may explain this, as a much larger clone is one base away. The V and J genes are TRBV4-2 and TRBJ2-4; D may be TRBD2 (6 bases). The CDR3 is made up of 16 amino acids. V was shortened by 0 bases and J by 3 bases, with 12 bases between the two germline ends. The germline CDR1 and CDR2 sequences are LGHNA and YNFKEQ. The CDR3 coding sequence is TGTGCCAGCAGCCAAGATGCGGGGCTAGTCAAAAACATTCAGTACTTC. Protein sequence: CASSQDAGLVKNIQYF.

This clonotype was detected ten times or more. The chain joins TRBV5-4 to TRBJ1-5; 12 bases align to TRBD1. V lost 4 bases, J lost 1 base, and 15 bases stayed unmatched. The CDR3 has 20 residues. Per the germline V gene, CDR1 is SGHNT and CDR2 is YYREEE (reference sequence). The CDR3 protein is CASSTHPRDRGPGSNQPQHF. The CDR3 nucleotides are TGTGCCAGCAGCACCCATCCCCGGGACAGGGGGCCGGGGAGCAATCAGCCCCAGCATTTT.

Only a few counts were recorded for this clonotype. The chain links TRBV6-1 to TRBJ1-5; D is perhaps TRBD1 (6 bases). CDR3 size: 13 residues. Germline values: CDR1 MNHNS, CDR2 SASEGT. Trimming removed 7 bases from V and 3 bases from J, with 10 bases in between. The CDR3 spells CASTGQNNQPQHF. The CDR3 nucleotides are TGTGCCAGCACAGGACAGAACAATCAGCCCCAGCATTTT.

CDR3 sequence reads: CAISKSGSIGDTQYF. The CDR3 nucleotides are TGTGCCATCAGTAAGAGCGGGAGCATTGGAGATACGCAGTATTTT. V usage is TRBV10-3 and J usage is TRBJ2-3; 8 nucleotides agree with TRBD2. Germline V gives CDR1 ENHRY, CDR2 SYGVKD. With 5 bases clipped from V and 5 bases from J, the junction kept 9 bases outside the gene matches. The CDR3 has 15 residues.

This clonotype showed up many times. The CDR3 sequence is CASSPLWAGSSEQYF. The DNA of the CDR3 is TGTGCCAGCAGCCCCCTATGGGCAGGGTCTTCCGAGCAGTACTTC. This sequence joins TRBV7-6 and TRBJ2-7; weak D call: TRBD1 (5 bases). CDR1 SGHVS and CDR2 FNYEAQ come from the germline V gene. The V and J ends lost 5 bases and 6 bases respectively, with 20 bases between them. The CDR3 spans 15 residues.

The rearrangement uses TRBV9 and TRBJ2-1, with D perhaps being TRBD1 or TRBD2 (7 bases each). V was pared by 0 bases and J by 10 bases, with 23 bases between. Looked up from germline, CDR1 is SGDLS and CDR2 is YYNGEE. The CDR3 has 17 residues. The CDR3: CASSVGASGTVLLEQFF. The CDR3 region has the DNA TGTGCCAGCAGCGTAGGTGCAAGCGGGACAGTATTGTTGGAGCAGTTCTTC.

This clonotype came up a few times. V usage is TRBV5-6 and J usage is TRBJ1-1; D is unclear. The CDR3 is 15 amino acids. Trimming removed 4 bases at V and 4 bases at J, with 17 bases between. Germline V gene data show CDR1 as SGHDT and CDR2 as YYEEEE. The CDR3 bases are TGTGCCAGCAGCGCTGTTGGCGTATCAGGCACTGAAGCTTTCTTT. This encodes CASSAVGVSGTEAFF.

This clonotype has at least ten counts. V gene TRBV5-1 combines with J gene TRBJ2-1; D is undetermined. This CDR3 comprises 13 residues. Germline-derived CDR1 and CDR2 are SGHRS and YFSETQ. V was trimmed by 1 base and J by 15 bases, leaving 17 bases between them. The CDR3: CASSLNPPSEPFF. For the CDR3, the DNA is TGCGCCAGCAGCTTGAACCCCCCCTCGGAACCGTTCTTC.

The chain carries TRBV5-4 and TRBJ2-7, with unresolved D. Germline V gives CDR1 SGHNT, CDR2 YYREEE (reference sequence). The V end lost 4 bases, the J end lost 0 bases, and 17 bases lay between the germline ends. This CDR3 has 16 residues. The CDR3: CASSPSSRLSSYEQYF. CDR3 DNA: TGTGCCAGCAGCCCCTCCTCGCGCCTGAGCTCCTACGAGCAGTACTTC.

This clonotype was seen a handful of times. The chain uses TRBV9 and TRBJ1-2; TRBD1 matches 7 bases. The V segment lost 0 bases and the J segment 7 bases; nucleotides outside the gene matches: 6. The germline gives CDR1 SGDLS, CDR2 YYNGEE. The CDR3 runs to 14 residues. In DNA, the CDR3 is TGTGCCAGCAGCGTAGCTGCACAGGGGAGTGGCTACACCTTC. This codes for CASSVAAQGSGYTF.

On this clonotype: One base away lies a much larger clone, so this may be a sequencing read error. The CDR3 loop reads CVSSLSPYRTSGNNEQFF. The CDR3 bases are TGTGTCAGCAGCTTAAGCCCATATCGGACTAGCGGCAACAATGAGCAGTTCTTC. The J gene is TRBJ2-1, the V gene TRBV11-2, with 10 bases identical to TRBD2. The length of the CDR3 is 18 residues. Germline CDR1 and CDR2: SGHAT and FQNNGV. The full variable domain, completed using reference TRBV11-2 and TRBJ2-1, is EAGVAQSPRYKIIEKRQSVAFWCNPISGHATLYWYQQILGQGPKLLIQFQNNGVVDDSQLPKDRFSAERLKGVDSTLKIQPAKLEDSAVYLCVSSLSPYRTSGNNEQFFGPGTRLTVL.

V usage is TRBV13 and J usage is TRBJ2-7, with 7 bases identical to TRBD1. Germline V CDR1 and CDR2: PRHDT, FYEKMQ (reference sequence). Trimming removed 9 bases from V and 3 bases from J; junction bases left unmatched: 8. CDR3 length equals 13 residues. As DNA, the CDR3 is TGTGCCAGTTCGTGGGCAGGGGGCTACGAGCAGTACTTC. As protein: CASSWAGGYEQYF.

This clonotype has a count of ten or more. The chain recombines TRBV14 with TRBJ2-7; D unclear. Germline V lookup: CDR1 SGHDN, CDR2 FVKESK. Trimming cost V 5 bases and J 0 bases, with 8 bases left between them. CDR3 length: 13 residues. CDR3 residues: CASSDTGSYEQYF. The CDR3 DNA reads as TGTGCCAGCAGCGACACCGGCTCCTACGAGCAGTACTTC.

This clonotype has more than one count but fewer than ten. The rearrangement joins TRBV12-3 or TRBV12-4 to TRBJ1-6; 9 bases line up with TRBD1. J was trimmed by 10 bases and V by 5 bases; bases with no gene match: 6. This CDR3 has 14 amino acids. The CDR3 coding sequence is TGTGCCAGCAGTCTCACAGGGGGCGCATCACCCCTCCACTTT. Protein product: CASSLTGGASPLHF.

The chain's CDR3 is CATSDIAGGRGEQYF. DNA for the CDR3: TGTGCCACCAGTGATATAGCGGGAGGCCGGGGTGAGCAGTACTTC. The chain carries TRBV24-1 and TRBJ2-7; 10 bases are shared with TRBD2. The germline V gene encodes CDR1 KGHDR and CDR2 SFDVKD. The CDR3 consists of 15 residues. V dropped 3 bases and J dropped 7; count of bases not matched to a gene: 8.

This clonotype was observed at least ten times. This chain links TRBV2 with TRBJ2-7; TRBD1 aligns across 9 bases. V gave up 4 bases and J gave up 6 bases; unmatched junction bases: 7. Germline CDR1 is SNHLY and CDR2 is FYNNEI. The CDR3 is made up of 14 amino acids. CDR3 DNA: TGTGCCAGCAGTGTCGGGACAGGGTATGTCGAGCAGTACTTC. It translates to CASSVGTGYVEQYF.